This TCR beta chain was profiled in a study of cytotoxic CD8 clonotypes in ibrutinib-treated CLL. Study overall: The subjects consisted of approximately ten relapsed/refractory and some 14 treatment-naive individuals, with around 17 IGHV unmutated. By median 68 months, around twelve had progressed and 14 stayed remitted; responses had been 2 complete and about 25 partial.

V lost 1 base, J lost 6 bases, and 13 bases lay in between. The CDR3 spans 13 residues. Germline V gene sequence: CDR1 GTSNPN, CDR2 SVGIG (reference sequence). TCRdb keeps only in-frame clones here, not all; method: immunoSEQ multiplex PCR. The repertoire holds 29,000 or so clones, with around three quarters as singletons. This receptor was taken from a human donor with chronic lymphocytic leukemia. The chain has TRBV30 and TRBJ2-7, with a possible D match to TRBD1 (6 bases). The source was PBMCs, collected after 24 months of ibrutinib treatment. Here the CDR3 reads CAWSEGLGGEQYF. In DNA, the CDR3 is TGTGCCTGGAGTGAGGGGCTAGGGGGCGAGCAGTACTTC.